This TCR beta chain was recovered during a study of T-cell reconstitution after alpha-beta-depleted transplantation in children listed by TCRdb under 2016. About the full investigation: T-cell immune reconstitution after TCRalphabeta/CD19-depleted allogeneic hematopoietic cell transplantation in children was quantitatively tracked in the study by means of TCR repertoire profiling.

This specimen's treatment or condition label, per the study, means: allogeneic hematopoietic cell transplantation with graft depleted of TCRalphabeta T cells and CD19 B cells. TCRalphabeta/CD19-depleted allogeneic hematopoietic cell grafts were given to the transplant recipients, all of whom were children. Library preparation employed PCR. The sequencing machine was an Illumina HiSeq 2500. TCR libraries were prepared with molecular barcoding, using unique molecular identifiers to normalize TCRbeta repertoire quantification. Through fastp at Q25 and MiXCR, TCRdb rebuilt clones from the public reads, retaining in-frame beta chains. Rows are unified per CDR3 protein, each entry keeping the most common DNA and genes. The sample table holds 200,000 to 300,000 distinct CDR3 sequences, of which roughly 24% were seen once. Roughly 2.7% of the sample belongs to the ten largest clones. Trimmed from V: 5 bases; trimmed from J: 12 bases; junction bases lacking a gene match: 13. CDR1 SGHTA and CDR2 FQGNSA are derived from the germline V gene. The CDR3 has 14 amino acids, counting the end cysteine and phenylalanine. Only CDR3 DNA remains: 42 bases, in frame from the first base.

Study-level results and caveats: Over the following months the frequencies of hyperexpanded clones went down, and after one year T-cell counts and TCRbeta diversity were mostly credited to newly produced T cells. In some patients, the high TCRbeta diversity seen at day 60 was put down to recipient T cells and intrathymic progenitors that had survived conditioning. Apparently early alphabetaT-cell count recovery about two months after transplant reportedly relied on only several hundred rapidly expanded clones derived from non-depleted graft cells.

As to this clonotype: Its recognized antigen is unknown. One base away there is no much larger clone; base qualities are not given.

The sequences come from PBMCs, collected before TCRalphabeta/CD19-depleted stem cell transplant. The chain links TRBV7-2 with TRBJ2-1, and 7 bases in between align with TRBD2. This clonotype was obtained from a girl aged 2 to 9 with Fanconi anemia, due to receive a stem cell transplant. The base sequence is TGTGCCAGCAGCCAACCAATCCGGACTAGTTGGCAGTTCTTC. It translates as CASSQPIRTSWQFF.